One sample yielded the 12 T cell receptor beta chains listed below, sequenced in a study of CD8 T cells in ankylosing spondylitis (dated by TCRdb to about 2017). Study-level results and caveats: Blood from ankylosing spondylitis patients appeared to be characterized by a TCR beta motif composed of 7 to 9 highly homologous amino acid variants.

Libraries came from 5' RACE. Instrument on record: Illumina HiSeq 2500. The raw public reads went through TCRdb reprocessing: fastp at Q25, MiXCR clone calling, in-frame beta chains kept. Duplicate CDR3 protein sequences are folded into a single record with the most common DNA and genes. Recorded for this sample are about 390,000 distinct CDR3 sequences; 20% to 25% of them occurred a single time. Around 17% of the sample is taken by the ten largest. The antigens for these receptors are not known. The specimen was blood, either unsorted or a sorted T cell fraction (not recorded which). The receptors originated from a male donor with ankylosing spondylitis.

This clonotype came up a few times. The chain couples TRBV20-1 to TRBJ2-4, with D perhaps matching TRBD2 (6 bases). With 6 bases removed from V and 3 bases from J, the gap between germline ends came to 9 bases. CDR1 is DFQATT, CDR2 SNEGSKA, per germline (reference sequence). The CDR3 runs to 12 residues. The CDR3 bases are TGCAGTGCCCCGGGAGACAAAAACATTCAGTACTTC. Protein product: CSAPGDKNIQYF.

This clonotype was observed a handful of times. V gene TRBV5-1 combines with J gene TRBJ2-7, with a weak D call TRBD1 (6 bases). CDR1 SGHRS and CDR2 YFSETQ come from the germline V gene. Trimming pared 0 bases from V and 3 bases from J, leaving 16 bases between. CDR3 length equals 16 residues. CDR3 in DNA: TGCGCCAGCAGCTTGGGACAGGACCAATGGGACTACGAGCAGTACTTC. It encodes CASSLGQDQWDYEQYF.

The table lists this clonotype with many counts. One end of the junction does not line up with germline, which may come from a read error. The gene calls are TRBV28 and TRBJ2-3; D unresolved. Per the germline V gene, CDR1 is MDHEN and CDR2 is SYDVKM. This CDR3 spans 10 amino acids. The CDR3 loop is CASSRDTQYF. The CDR3 region has the DNA TGTGCCAGCAGCAGAGATACGCAGTATTTT.

The chain joins TRBV5-1 to TRBJ2-1, with D unclear. The CDR3 runs to 15 residues. Trimming stripped 2 bases from V and 5 bases from J, with 14 bases between. Germline V lookup: CDR1 SGHRS, CDR2 YFSETQ. The CDR3: CASSLDLRGNNEQFF. The CDR3 DNA is TGCGCCAGCAGCTTAGACCTCCGTGGAAACAATGAGCAGTTCTTC.

This clonotype has just a few counts. The CDR3: CASRLHIAYEQYF. In DNA, the CDR3 is TGTGCCAGCCGATTGCATATCGCCTACGAGCAGTACTTC. The chain employs TRBV6-2 or TRBV6-3 and TRBJ2-7; D gene unclear. CDR3 length equals 13 residues. V was trimmed by 8 bases and J by 2 bases, leaving 13 bases between them. Germline V lookup: CDR1 MNHEY, CDR2 SVGEGT.

CDR3 DNA sequence: TGCGCCAGCAGCCAATCACAGGGGTCGGGTGAAAAACTGTTTTTT. It specifies CASSQSQGSGEKLFF. The rearrangement uses TRBV4-1 and TRBJ1-4; 7 nucleotides match TRBD1. J lost 7 bases, V lost 2 bases, and 7 bases had no gene match. The CDR3 covers 15 residues. Germline values: CDR1 MGHRA, CDR2 YSYEKL.

This clonotype was found a few times. The rearrangement uses TRBV12-3 or TRBV12-4 and TRBJ2-7; TRBD1 or TRBD2 may be the D gene (7 bases each). The CDR3 is 15 amino acids. Trimming cost V 7 bases and J 3 bases, with 19 bases left between them. CDR3: CASMKGGGRIYEQYF. The CDR3 nucleotides are TGTGCCAGCATGAAAGGGGGCGGGAGAATCTACGAGCAGTACTTC.

As regards this clonotype: A much larger clone lies a single base off, so this may be a read error. The CDR3 protein is CASSRQGDDYTF. CDR3 nucleotides: TGTGCCAGCAGCAGACAGGGGGACGACTACACCTTC. The rearrangement links TRBV6-5 to TRBJ1-2; TRBD1 matches 9 bases. This CDR3 comprises 12 residues. Germline CDR1 MNHEY, CDR2 SVGAGI. The ends lost 6 bases at V and 10 bases at J; junction bases unmatched: 6.

The chain has TRBV2 and TRBJ2-3, with D hard to call. From germline, CDR1 is SNHLY and CDR2 FYNNEI. Trimming took 7 bases from V and 5 from J, leaving 7 bases between them. CDR3 size: 11 residues. The CDR3 DNA reads as TGTGCCAGCATGTCCGTAGATACGCAGTATTTT. Its translation is CASMSVDTQYF.

This clonotype has ten or more counts. The chain joins TRBV15 to TRBJ2-2; D ambiguous. Germline V gives CDR1 LNHNV, CDR2 YYDKDF (reference sequence). This CDR3 is built from 14 residues. V was clipped by 0 bases and J by 5 bases, with 7 bases between them. The CDR3 region has the DNA TGTGCCACCAGCAGAGATCGCCTAACCGGGGAGCTGTTTTTT. It codes for CATSRDRLTGELFF.

In this sample, this clonotype turned up a few times. The V and J genes are TRBV12-5 and TRBJ2-7; the match to TRBD2 covers 10 bases. The junction had 4 bases not matched to a gene; V was cut back by 4 bases and J by 1 base. The CDR3 sequence is 15 residues long. Germline values: CDR1 LGHNT, CDR2 FRNRAP. The CDR3 loop is CASGSWTSGSYEQYF. The CDR3 DNA reads TGTGCTAGTGGTTCCTGGACTAGCGGATCCTACGAGCAGTACTTC.

The chain recombines TRBV28 with TRBJ2-7, with a possible D match to TRBD1 (5 bases). The CDR3 loop spans 14 amino acids. V lost 2 bases and J lost 2, with 10 bases in between. Germline assignment: CDR1 MDHEN and CDR2 SYDVKM. The CDR3 coding sequence is TGTGCCAGCAGTTTAACAGGTACCCCCTACGAGCAGTACTTC. Translating gives CASSLTGTPYEQYF. Complete variable domain (other parts from reference TRBV28 and TRBJ2-7): DVKVTQSSRYLVKRTGEKVFLECVQDMDHENMFWYRQDPGLGLRLIYFSYDVKMKEKGDIPEGYSVSREKKERFSLILESASTNQTSMYLCASSLTGTPYEQYFGPGTRLTVT.